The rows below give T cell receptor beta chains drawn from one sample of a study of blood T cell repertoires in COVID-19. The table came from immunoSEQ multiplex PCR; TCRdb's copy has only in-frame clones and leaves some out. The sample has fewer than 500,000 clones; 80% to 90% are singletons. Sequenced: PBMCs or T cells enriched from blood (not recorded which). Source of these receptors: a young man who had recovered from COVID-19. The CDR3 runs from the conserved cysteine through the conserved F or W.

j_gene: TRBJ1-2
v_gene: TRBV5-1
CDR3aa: CASSLEDRGQNYGYTF

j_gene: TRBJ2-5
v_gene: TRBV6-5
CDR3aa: CASSRGQGFRETQYF

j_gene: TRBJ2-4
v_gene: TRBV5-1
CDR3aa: CASSLLGGPNPIQYF

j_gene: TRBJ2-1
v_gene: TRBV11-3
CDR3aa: CASSGASGNEQFF

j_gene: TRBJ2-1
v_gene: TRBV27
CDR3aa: CASRVVGGGGNEQFF

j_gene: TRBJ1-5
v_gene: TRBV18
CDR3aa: CASSGDSYQPQHF

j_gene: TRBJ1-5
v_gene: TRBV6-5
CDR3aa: CASRPRGNQPQHF

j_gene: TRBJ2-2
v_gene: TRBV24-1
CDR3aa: CATSDSQGRTGELFF

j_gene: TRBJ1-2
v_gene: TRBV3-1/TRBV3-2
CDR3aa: CASTLGAAPYGYTF

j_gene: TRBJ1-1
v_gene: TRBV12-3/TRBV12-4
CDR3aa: CASTPRPRAEAFF

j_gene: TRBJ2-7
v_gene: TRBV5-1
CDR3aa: CASSKDRIYEQYF

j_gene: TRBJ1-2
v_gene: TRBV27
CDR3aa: CASSLKGTPLANYGYTF

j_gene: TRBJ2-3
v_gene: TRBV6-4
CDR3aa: CASSDSPTDTQYF

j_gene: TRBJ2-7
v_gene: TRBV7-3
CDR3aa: CASSSNPASLREQYF

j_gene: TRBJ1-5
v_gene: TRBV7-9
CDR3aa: CASSYNDRGNQPQHF

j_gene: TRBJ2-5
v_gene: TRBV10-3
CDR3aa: CAISEQGGETQYF

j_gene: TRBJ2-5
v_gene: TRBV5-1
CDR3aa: CASSLTGTPIQETQYF

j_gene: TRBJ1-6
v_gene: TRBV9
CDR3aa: CASSVTGSDNSPLHF

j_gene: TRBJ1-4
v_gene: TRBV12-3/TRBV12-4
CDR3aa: CATRGGRGGKLFF

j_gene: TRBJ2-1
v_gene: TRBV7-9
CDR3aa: CASSLAGTTYNEQFF

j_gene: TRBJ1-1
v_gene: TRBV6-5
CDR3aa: CASSRPGANTEAFF

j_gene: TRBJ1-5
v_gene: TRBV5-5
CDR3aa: CASSLGTGGSQPQHF

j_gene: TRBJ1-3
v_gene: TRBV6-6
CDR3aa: CASSSAGLHSGNTIYF

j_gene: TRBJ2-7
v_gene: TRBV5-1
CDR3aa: CASSLALSYEQYF

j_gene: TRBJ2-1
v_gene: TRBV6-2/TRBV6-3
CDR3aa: CASSPARDTRNEQFF

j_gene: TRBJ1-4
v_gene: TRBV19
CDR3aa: CASSLSDREKLFF